These 27 T cell receptor beta chains were all obtained from the same sample, sequenced in a study of T cell responses to AZD1222 COVID-19 vaccine. Clones were read by immunoSEQ multiplex PCR, and TCRdb kept only the in-frame ones, dropping some. This table has around 100,000 clones, roughly 91% appearing once. The starting material was peripheral blood, obtained on day 0 of AZD1222 vaccination. The receptors were sampled from an adult in good health.

This rearrangement joins TRBV24-1 to TRBJ1-1; D call uncertain. V dropped 8 bases and J dropped 2 bases, with 17 bases sitting between them. This CDR3 is built from 15 residues. Germline lookup yields CDR1 KGHDR and CDR2 SFDVKD. The CDR3 DNA reads as TGTGCCACCAACCAGACAACTCGCTTTAACACTGAAGCTTTCTTT. It yields the protein CATNQTTRFNTEAFF.

The chain recombines TRBV18 with TRBJ2-2; the match to TRBD2 covers 7 bases. The CDR3 loop spans 16 amino acids. The germline gives CDR1 KGHSH, CDR2 LQKENI. V trimming: 7 bases; J trimming: 1 base; junction bases outside the gene matches: 9. CDR3 bases: TGTGCCAGCTTCCCCAAGCGGGGAGTGAACACCGGGGAGCTGTTTTTT. This gives the protein CASFPKRGVNTGELFF.

This chain links TRBV28 with TRBJ2-3, with 9 bases fitting TRBD1. The J segment lost 4 bases and the V segment lost 4 bases, leaving 3 bases of the junction unmatched. This CDR3 is 14 amino acids long. The germline V gene encodes CDR1 MDHEN and CDR2 SYDVKM. For the CDR3, the DNA is TGTGCCAGCAGTTCCGGGACAGGGCCAGATACGCAGTATTTT. Translation gives CASSSGTGPDTQYF.

Only a few counts were recorded for this clone. The chain is built from TRBV6-4 and TRBJ2-1; D is uncertain. The germline gives CDR1 MRHNA, CDR2 SNTAGT. V was cut by 1 base and J by 9 bases, with 10 bases left in between. The CDR3 runs to 13 residues. DNA of the CDR3: TGTGCCAGCAGTGACTTATATTTAGGTGAGCAGTTCTTC. Its translation is CASSDLYLGEQFF.

This clone has just one count. This chain links TRBV7-3 with TRBJ1-1; unclear D gene. V lost 4 bases and J lost 0, with 6 bases in between. The CDR3 consists of 13 residues. Germline V gives CDR1 SGHTA, CDR2 FQGTGA. The CDR3 coding sequence is TGTGCCAGCAGCTCTCATATGAACACTGAAGCTTTCTTT. Translating it yields CASSSHMNTEAFF.

The genes are TRBV29-1 and TRBJ2-1; a possible D gene is TRBD2 (6 bases). V was shortened by 7 bases and J by 8 bases, with 18 bases between the two germline ends. The CDR3 loop spans 13 amino acids. Germline-derived CDR1 and CDR2 are SQVTM and ANQGSEA. CDR3: CSGTGGGQDEQFF. The CDR3 nucleotides are TGCAGCGGGACGGGCGGAGGGCAGGATGAGCAGTTCTTC.

The V and J genes are TRBV19 and TRBJ2-1, with D perhaps given as TRBD1 or TRBD2 (5 bases each). The germline CDR1 and CDR2 sequences are LNHDA and SQIVND (reference sequence). Trimming pared 0 bases from V and 1 base from J, leaving 16 bases between. The CDR3 spans 18 residues. CDR3 in amino acids: CASSIEGQGVGSYNEQFF. The CDR3 nucleotides are TGTGCCAGTAGTATAGAAGGGCAGGGAGTGGGATCCTACAATGAGCAGTTCTTC. The full variable domain, completed using reference TRBV19 and TRBJ2-1, is DGGITQSPKYLFRKEGQNVTLSCEQNLNHDAMYWYRQDPGQGLRLIYYSQIVNDFQKGDIAEGYSVSREKKESFPLTVTSAQKNPTAFYLCASSIEGQGVGSYNEQFFGPGTRLTVL.

The V and J genes are TRBV5-8 and TRBJ2-3; perhaps TRBD2 as D (6 bases). Trimming removed 6 bases at V and 0 bases at J, with 20 bases between. Germline V gene data show CDR1 as SGHTS and CDR2 as YDEGEE. The CDR3 is 17 residues long. As DNA, the CDR3 is TGTGCCAGCAAAGTTGGGTGGCGGGGACCTAGCACAGATACGCAGTATTTT. It codes for CASKVGWRGPSTDTQYF. The full variable domain, rest sourced from reference TRBV5-8 and TRBJ2-3, is EAGVTQSPTHLIKTRGQQATLRCSPISGHTSVYWYQQALGLGLQFLLWYDEGEERNRGNFPPRFSGRQFPNYSSELNVNALELEDSALYLCASKVGWRGPSTDTQYFGPGTRLTVL.

For the CDR3, the DNA is TGCGCCAGCAGCCCGGCCGGTATATACGAGCAGTACTTC. This codes for CASSPAGIYEQYF. The rearrangement uses TRBV5-1 and TRBJ2-7; D uncertain. Trimming cost V 4 bases and J 4 bases, with 12 bases left between them. The CDR3 has 13 amino acids. Germline V CDR1 and CDR2: SGHRS, YFSETQ.

This clone was detected once. The rearrangement uses TRBV3-1 (or the pseudogene TRBV3-2) and TRBJ2-1; 9 nucleotides agree with TRBD2. The CDR3 is 17 residues long. Germline V lookup: CDR1 LGHDT, CDR2 YNNKEL (reference sequence). The V segment lost 4 bases and the J segment 4 bases; nucleotides outside the gene matches: 11. CDR3 bases: TGTGCCAGCAGCCCGCAGACGACTAGCGGCCGTTACAATGAGCAGTTCTTC. Encoded protein: CASSPQTTSGRYNEQFF.

The rearrangement joins TRBV5-1 to TRBJ1-1; D is unresolved. The CDR3 has 14 residues. Deletions cut 4 bases from V and 4 bases from J, with 14 bases between. Germline V gene lookup returns CDR1 SGHRS and CDR2 YFSETQ. The CDR3 sequence: CASSARPQGTEAFF. CDR3 in DNA: TGCGCCAGCAGCGCCCGGCCCCAAGGCACTGAAGCTTTCTTT.

The V call is TRBV5-1, the J call TRBJ2-3, with 7 nucleotides matching TRBD2. The germline V gene encodes CDR1 SGHRS and CDR2 YFSETQ. The CDR3 length is 12 residues. V was clipped by 5 bases and J by 8 bases; unmatched bases: 5. In DNA form, the CDR3 reads TGCGCCAGCAGAAGGGAGGGTTTTACGCAGTATTTT. This translates into CASRREGFTQYF.

V gene TRBV18 combines with J gene TRBJ1-1; possible D gene TRBD1, 5 bases. Per the germline V gene, CDR1 is KGHSH and CDR2 is LQKENI. The CDR3 totals 16 residues. Between the trimmed V and J ends, which lost 2 bases and 0 bases, there was a span of 13 bases. The CDR3 DNA is TGTGCCAGCTCACCAAGGGGCGGAATACTGAACACTGAAGCTTTCTTT. Translating gives CASSPRGGILNTEAFF.

This clone has just one count. The rearrangement links TRBV25-1 to TRBJ2-7; D may match TRBD1 or TRBD2 (5 bases each). There are 13 residues in the CDR3. Per the germline V gene, CDR1 is MGHDK and CDR2 is SYGVNS. V shed 4 bases and J shed 3 bases, with 10 bases lying between them. CDR3 sequence: CASSGGVGYEQYF. The CDR3 bases are TGTGCCAGCAGTGGAGGGGTAGGCTACGAGCAGTACTTC.

This clone occurred once. The chain uses TRBV4-1 and TRBJ1-5; no clear D gene. The CDR3 length is 13 residues. Germline CDR1 MGHRA, CDR2 YSYEKL. V lost 0 bases to trimming and J lost 7 bases, with 7 bases between them. CDR3: CASSQERTQPQHF. The CDR3 nucleotides read TGCGCCAGCAGCCAAGAAAGGACCCAGCCCCAGCATTTT.

The genes are TRBV28 and TRBJ1-6; perhaps TRBD1 as D (5 bases). The V and J ends lost 8 bases and 6 bases respectively, with 14 bases between them. The CDR3 is made up of 14 amino acids. From germline, CDR1 is MDHEN and CDR2 SYDVKM. For the CDR3, the DNA is TGTGCCAGCGCCGTTGATGGGGCTAATTCACCCCTCCACTTT. Amino acid sequence: CASAVDGANSPLHF.

The V and J genes are TRBV7-8 and TRBJ1-2; D unresolved. In germline, CDR1 is SGHVS, CDR2 FQNEAQ. The CDR3 is 12 residues long. Trimming pared 1 base from V and 8 bases from J, leaving 8 bases between. Written as DNA, the CDR3 is TGTGCCAGCAGCTTAGAGGCAGGAGGCTACACCTTC. Translation gives CASSLEAGGYTF.

The chain employs TRBV19 and TRBJ2-7; D could derive from TRBD1 or TRBD2 (5 bases each). V was cut by 4 bases and J by 6 bases, with 13 bases left in between. Germline V gene data show CDR1 as LNHDA and CDR2 as SQIVND (reference sequence). The CDR3 runs 13 residues. The CDR3, as DNA: TGTGCCAGTAGTACCGAGGGGTACGTCGAGCAGTACTTC. This encodes CASSTEGYVEQYF.

This chain connects TRBV6-4 to TRBJ1-5, with TRBD1 as a possible D gene (5 bases). Germline V gives CDR1 MRHNA, CDR2 SNTAGT. Between the trimmed V and J ends, which lost 3 bases and 7 bases, there was a span of 10 bases. The CDR3 covers 13 residues. CDR3 loop: CASSEGGGQPQHF. CDR3 DNA sequence: TGTGCCAGCAGTGAGGGGGGAGGACAGCCCCAGCATTTT.

The V gene is TRBV28, the J gene TRBJ1-2, with D perhaps matching TRBD1 (5 bases). Germline V lookup: CDR1 MDHEN, CDR2 SYDVKM. With 7 bases removed from V and 7 bases from J, the gap between germline ends came to 22 bases. The CDR3 is 15 amino acids. CDR3 nucleotides: TGTGCCAGCACCGCGGGAGGGGCTGGGGAGCTTGGCTACACCTTC. It is translated as CASTAGGAGELGYTF.

V is TRBV5-1 and J is TRBJ2-3; 11 bases line up with TRBD2. There are 17 residues in the CDR3. V lost 5 bases to trimming and J lost 1 base; unmatched junction nucleotides: 9. The germline CDR1 and CDR2 sequences are SGHRS and YFSETQ. CDR3 DNA sequence: TGCGCCAGCAGAACTAGCGGGAGAGTTAGGGGCACAGATACGCAGTATTTT. Residues: CASRTSGRVRGTDTQYF.

A word on this clone: Compared with germline, one end of the junction differs, possibly owing to a read error. This chain links TRBV3-1 (or the pseudogene TRBV3-2) with TRBJ2-7; D gene unclear. CDR1 LGHDT and CDR2 YNNKEL come from the germline V gene (reference sequence). There are 15 residues in the CDR3. The CDR3 protein is CASSQDPAPSFEQYF. The CDR3 coding sequence is TGTGCCAGCAGCCAAGATCCCGCCCCGTCCTTCGAGCAGTACTTC.

The genes are TRBV7-3 and TRBJ2-2; TRBD2 agrees at 7 bases. Germline-derived CDR1 and CDR2 are SGHTA and FQGTGA. V was pared by 2 bases and J by 4 bases, with 7 bases of the junction left unmatched. There are 16 residues in the CDR3. CDR3 region: CASSLRPGGSTGELFF. CDR3 coding DNA: TGTGCCAGCAGCTTACGACCCGGGGGGAGCACCGGGGAGCTGTTTTTT.

This clone was seen just once. The V gene is TRBV5-1, the J gene TRBJ2-2, with a tentative D call TRBD1 (6 bases). V was cut by 1 base and J by 6 bases, with 7 bases left in between. Germline V CDR1 and CDR2: SGHRS, YFSETQ. The CDR3 is 13 amino acids. The CDR3: CASSLQGPGELFF. CDR3 nucleotides: TGCGCCAGCAGCTTGCAGGGGCCCGGGGAGCTGTTTTTT.

The count of this clone is one. The chain recombines TRBV30 with TRBJ1-4, with a possible D match to TRBD1 (5 bases). Germline loops: CDR1 GTSNPN, CDR2 SVGIG (reference sequence). CDR3 length: 14 residues. V was shortened by 2 bases and J by 4 bases, with 11 bases between the two germline ends. The CDR3 sequence: CAWSRGTLNEKLFF. The CDR3 nucleotides are TGTGCCTGGAGTCGGGGGACCCTTAATGAAAAACTGTTTTTT.

This clone was picked up a small number of times. This rearrangement joins TRBV9 to TRBJ1-1; TRBD1 matches at 7 bases. CDR1 and CDR2 (germline): SGDLS, YYNGEE. J gave up 8 bases and V 5 bases, and 9 bases lay outside the gene matches. The CDR3 is 13 amino acids. In DNA form, the CDR3 reads TGTGCCAGCAGACCTACAGGGGTCGGCGAAGCTTTCTTT. Residues: CASRPTGVGEAFF.

The rearrangement uses TRBV15 and TRBJ1-2; D is perhaps TRBD1 (6 bases). In germline, CDR1 is LNHNV, CDR2 YYDKDF (reference sequence). CDR3 size: 16 residues. The V and J ends lost 0 bases and 2 bases respectively, with 13 bases between them. CDR3 DNA: TGTGCCACCAGCAGAGATCGAAGGGACAAGAACTATGGCTACACCTTC. Translated, it gives CATSRDRRDKNYGYTF.